This T cell receptor beta chain was profiled in a study of blood T cell repertoires in COVID-19. Overall study: Samples came from the United States, Italy and Spain, spanning acute and convalescent COVID-19. T cells, B-cell-depleted T cells, or PBMCs provided the cDNA or gDNA that served as material.

Per the authors' pipeline: Counts of nucleated cells, estimated from reference gene primer amplification, were obtained. The method was immunoSEQ multiplex PCR; TCRdb's version includes in-frame clones alone and lacks a portion of them. D and trimming were read from the DNA, whereas the V and J calls and clone size are those reported in that table. This table holds nearly 250,000 clones, roughly 83% found once. The CDR3 extends over 16 amino acids. Germline CDR1 and CDR2: MNHEY and SVGEGT. Trimming removed 2 bases from V and 2 bases from J, with 15 bases in between. Seattle patients were enrolled while actively infected and followed longitudinally.

Sequencing was done on a sample of peripheral blood. This TCR was sampled from a woman older than 75 with COVID-19, enrolled during active disease. This sequence joins TRBV6-2 or TRBV6-3 and TRBJ2-5, with D possibly being TRBD1 (6 bases). The CDR3 sequence: CASSYLLGDNQETQYF. CDR3 nucleotides: TGTGCCAGCAGTTACCTCTTAGGGGACAATCAAGAGACCCAGTACTTC.